These 29 T cell receptor beta chains came from one sample sequenced in a study of blood T cell repertoires in COVID-19. Sequenced by immunoSEQ multiplex PCR; TCRdb stores in-frame clones only, minus some. Among roughly 47,000 clones, approximately 89% were seen once, and the ten largest hold about 8%. Sequencing used peripheral blood. These receptors originate from a man over 45 with acute or convalescent COVID-19.

V gene TRBV9 combines with J gene TRBJ1-1; D is uncertain. There are 14 residues in the CDR3. V lost 1 base, J lost 8 bases, and 15 bases lay in between. Germline V gene data show CDR1 as SGDLS and CDR2 as YYNGEE. CDR3 region: CASSVNPDSGEAFF. In DNA form, the CDR3 reads TGTGCCAGCAGCGTAAACCCAGACTCCGGGGAAGCTTTCTTT.

This clone was seen once. The V call is TRBV6-6, the J call TRBJ1-4; no definite D call. Germline V gene lookup returns CDR1 MNHNY and CDR2 SVGAGI (reference sequence). V was clipped by 1 base and J by 3 bases, with 9 bases between them. CDR3 length: 15 residues. The CDR3 spells CASSYLGRANEKLFF. Here the CDR3 DNA reads TGTGCCAGCAGTTACTTAGGGAGGGCTAATGAAAAACTGTTTTTT.

The chain joins TRBV10-3 to TRBJ2-3, with 8 bases aligning to TRBD1. V gave up 0 bases and J gave up 1 base; unmatched junction bases: 0. Germline CDR1 ENHRY, CDR2 SYGVKD. The CDR3 has 15 residues. CDR3 nucleotide sequence: TGTGCCATCAGTGAGTCGACAGGGGGCACAGATACGCAGTATTTT. Translation: CAISESTGGTDTQYF.

CDR3 sequence reads: CAWSVPGTGKETQYF. In DNA form, the CDR3 reads TGTGCCTGGAGTGTACCTGGGACAGGGAAAGAGACCCAGTACTTC. The rearrangement uses TRBV30 and TRBJ2-5; 9 bases fit TRBD1. Germline values: CDR1 GTSNPN, CDR2 SVGIG (reference sequence). V trimming: 0 bases; J trimming: 3 bases; junction bases outside the gene matches: 5. This CDR3 spans 15 amino acids.

The chain has TRBV4-2 and TRBJ1-4, with 8 bases lining up with TRBD1. CDR1 LGHNA and CDR2 YNFKEQ come from the germline V gene. The J segment lost 10 bases and the V segment lost 0 bases, leaving 10 bases of the junction unmatched. This CDR3 has 16 residues. CDR3 loop: CASSQDEDREVGKLFF. In DNA form, the CDR3 reads TGTGCCAGCAGCCAAGACGAGGACAGGGAGGTTGGAAAACTGTTTTTT.

V usage is TRBV11-1 and J usage is TRBJ1-4, with D tentatively TRBD1 (6 bases). The germline CDR1 and CDR2 sequences are SGHAT and FQDESV (reference sequence). The V gene lost 5 bases and the J gene lost 8 bases, with 15 bases spanning the gap. This CDR3 region has 14 residues. CDR3 loop: CASSRTVGGEKLFF. The CDR3 DNA follows: TGTGCCAGCAGCCGGACCGTTGGGGGCGAAAAACTGTTTTTT. Supplemented by reference TRBV11-1 and TRBJ1-4, the full variable domain reads EAEVAQSPRYKITEKSQAVAFWCDPISGHATLYWYRQILGQGPELLVQFQDESVVDDSQLPKDRFSAERLKGVDSTLKIQPAELGDSAMYLCASSRTVGGEKLFFGSGTQLSVL.

This sequence joins TRBV6-5 and TRBJ1-5; D perhaps matches TRBD1 (5 bases). CDR3 length equals 13 residues. V lost 8 bases, J lost 7 bases, and 15 bases lay in between. The germline V gene encodes CDR1 MNHEY and CDR2 SVGAGI. The DNA for the CDR3 is TGTGCCAGCGGACGGGGGGATGACCAGCCCCAGCATTTT. This translates into CASGRGDDQPQHF.

The V and J genes are TRBV7-7 and TRBJ2-7; TRBD2 agrees at 7 bases. Trimming took 2 bases from V and 6 from J; bases not matched to a gene: 13. Germline CDR1 and CDR2: SSHAT and FNYEAQ (reference sequence). This CDR3 comprises 16 residues. CDR3 sequence reads: CASSLFGKSGMAEQYF. The CDR3 coding sequence is TGTGCCAGCAGCTTATTTGGGAAGAGCGGGATGGCCGAGCAGTACTTC.

This chain connects TRBV4-1 to TRBJ1-2; D is undetermined. Germline V gene sequence: CDR1 MGHRA, CDR2 YSYEKL. The length of the CDR3 is 16 residues. Trimming pared 3 bases from V and 3 bases from J, leaving 17 bases between. The DNA of the CDR3 is TGCGCCAGCAGCCAGGGGTCGGGCTGGGAGGACTATGGCTACACCTTC. Its translation: CASSQGSGWEDYGYTF.

The chain uses TRBV4-2 and TRBJ2-3, with 10 bases aligning to TRBD2. CDR1 is LGHNA, CDR2 YNFKEQ, per germline. The junction had 10 bases not matched to a gene; V was cut back by 1 base and J by 3 bases. The CDR3 is 18 amino acids. In DNA, the CDR3 is TGTGCCAGCAGCCAAGTGTGGGCTAGCGGGGGAGGGACAGATACGCAGTATTTT. The encoded protein is CASSQVWASGGGTDTQYF.

V is TRBV12-3 or TRBV12-4 and J is TRBJ2-7; no definite D call. The CDR3 loop spans 12 amino acids. Trimming took off 3 bases at V and 6 bases at J, with 9 bases between the two ends. The CDR3 sequence is CASSFTRTEQYF. In DNA form, the CDR3 reads TGTGCCAGCAGTTTTACGCGTACCGAGCAGTACTTC.

The chain is built from TRBV9 and TRBJ2-1; 7 bases agree with TRBD2. The CDR3 totals 15 residues. After removal of 4 bases from V and 9 bases from J, the junction contained 13 bases not matched to a gene. CDR1 and CDR2 (germline): SGDLS, YYNGEE. The CDR3 spells CASSPQTSLATEQFF. The CDR3 DNA follows: TGTGCCAGCAGCCCCCAGACTAGCTTGGCGACTGAGCAGTTCTTC.

This clone was seen a handful of times. This chain links TRBV2 with TRBJ1-6; D is possibly TRBD1 (6 bases). V lost 6 bases to trimming and J lost 0 bases, with 12 bases between them. There are 16 residues in the CDR3. Per germline, CDR1 SNHLY and CDR2 FYNNEI. This CDR3 is CASRLDSLSYNSPLHF. The CDR3 DNA sequence: TGTGCCAGCAGGTTGGACAGCCTCTCCTATAATTCACCCCTCCACTTT.

The chain links TRBV19 to TRBJ1-5; 7 nucleotides match TRBD1. This CDR3 is 14 amino acids long. The V and J ends lost 4 bases and 11 bases, in that order; junction bases with no gene match: 11. The germline V gene encodes CDR1 LNHDA and CDR2 SQIVND (reference sequence). In nucleotides, the CDR3 is TGTGCCAGTAGTAAACAGGGGACCCCTGGAGCCCAGCATTTT. Amino acid sequence: CASSKQGTPGAQHF.

The chain combines TRBV5-4 with TRBJ1-1; 7 bases align to TRBD1. CDR1 is SGHNT, CDR2 YYREEE, per germline (reference sequence). V dropped 4 bases and J dropped 1; count of bases not matched to a gene: 7. This CDR3 has 15 amino acids. The chain's CDR3 is CASSPTGQKNTEAFF. Here the CDR3 DNA reads TGTGCCAGCAGCCCGACGGGACAGAAGAACACTGAAGCTTTCTTT.

V is TRBV3-1 (or the pseudogene TRBV3-2) and J is TRBJ2-7, with 8 bases lining up with TRBD2. V lost 1 base to trimming and J lost 3 bases; unmatched junction nucleotides: 14. This CDR3 comprises 18 residues. Looked up from germline, CDR1 is LGHDT and CDR2 is YNNKEL (reference sequence). For the CDR3, the DNA is TGTGCCAGCAGCCAAGCTTCTTTGGCGGGAGGAAAGGACTACGAGCAGTACTTC. It is translated as CASSQASLAGGKDYEQYF.

The V gene is TRBV9, the J gene TRBJ1-1, with D perhaps matching TRBD1 (5 bases). V was pared by 0 bases and J by 4 bases, with 13 bases between. The germline V gene has CDR1 SGDLS and CDR2 YYNGEE. The CDR3 is 15 residues long. CDR3 loop: CASSVGGDLGTEAFF. DNA of the CDR3: TGTGCCAGCAGCGTAGGAGGGGACTTGGGCACTGAAGCTTTCTTT.

This clone appeared a few times. V is TRBV10-3 and J is TRBJ2-7, with D perhaps matching TRBD2 (5 bases). CDR1 is ENHRY, CDR2 SYGVKD, per germline. The V gene lost 2 bases and the J gene lost 0 bases, with 11 bases spanning the gap. CDR3 length equals 15 residues. Here the CDR3 reads CAISETLAVSYEQYF. DNA of the CDR3: TGTGCCATCAGTGAGACCCTAGCCGTCTCCTACGAGCAGTACTTC.

In its sample, this clone was seen a few times. The chain has TRBV27 and TRBJ2-7; 7 bases line up with TRBD1. This CDR3 is built from 14 residues. Losses at the gene ends were 8 bases for V and 6 bases for J; bases not matched to a gene: 13. Germline values: CDR1 MNHEY, CDR2 SMNVEV (reference sequence). This CDR3 is CASGQNRGEGEQYF. In DNA, the CDR3 is TGTGCCAGCGGACAAAACAGGGGAGAAGGCGAGCAGTACTTC.

The CDR3 protein is CASRETGTSYEQYF. In nucleotides, the CDR3 is TGTGCCAGCAGGGAGACAGGTACCTCCTACGAGCAGTACTTC. The chain carries TRBV28 and TRBJ2-7, with a possible D match to TRBD1 (6 bases). The V end was cut by 6 bases, the J end by 0 bases, with 12 bases between. The CDR3 is 14 amino acids. Germline CDR1 reads MDHEN; CDR2 reads SYDVKM.

The J gene is TRBJ2-5, the V gene TRBV18; no reliable D call. Germline-derived CDR1 and CDR2 are KGHSH and LQKENI. The CDR3 runs to 15 residues. V lost 3 bases, J lost 1 base, and 12 bases lay in between. Here the CDR3 DNA reads TGTGCCAGCTCACCGGCAGGCCTGTTCCAAGAGACCCAGTACTTC. As protein: CASSPAGLFQETQYF. Variable domain in full (rest from reference TRBV18 and TRBJ2-5): NAGVMQNPRHLVRRRGQEARLRCSPMKGHSHVYWYRQLPEEGLKFMVYLQKENIIDESGMPKERFSAEFPKEGPSILRIQQVVRGDSAAYFCASSPAGLFQETQYFGPGTRLLVL.

The chain recombines TRBV7-3 with TRBJ2-3; TRBD2 agrees at 7 bases. Germline values: CDR1 SGHTA, CDR2 FQGTGA. Germline trimming cut 2 bases from V and 3 bases from J; bases unmatched to any gene: 5. There are 15 residues in the CDR3. The CDR3 nucleotides read TGTGCCAGCAGCTTATCGGCGGGGGAGACAGATACGCAGTATTTT. Translated, it gives CASSLSAGETDTQYF.

The V gene is TRBV5-1, the J gene TRBJ1-1; 7 bases align to TRBD1. In germline, CDR1 is SGHRS, CDR2 YFSETQ. V was clipped by 0 bases and J by 14 bases; unmatched bases: 13. This CDR3 has 14 amino acids. CDR3 protein: CASSLVGRDRVSFF. CDR3 bases: TGCGCCAGCAGCTTGGTGGGTCGAGACAGGGTATCATTCTTT.

This clone was picked up a small number of times. This rearrangement joins TRBV2 to TRBJ2-3; TRBD2 agrees at 8 bases. Germline trimming cut 4 bases from V and 5 bases from J; bases unmatched to any gene: 5. The CDR3 is 14 residues long. The germline CDR1 and CDR2 sequences are SNHLY and FYNNEI. In DNA form, the CDR3 reads TGTGCCAGCAGTGTGCGGGGGGAGGGAGATACGCAGTATTTT. It yields the protein CASSVRGEGDTQYF. Combining the CDR3 with reference TRBV2 and TRBJ2-3 gives the whole variable domain EPEVTQTPSHQVTQMGQEVILRCVPISNHLYFYWYRQILGQKVEFLVSFYNNEISEKSEIFDDQFSVERPDGSNFTLKIRSTKLEDSAMYFCASSVRGEGDTQYFGPGTRLTVL.

The J gene is TRBJ1-1, the V gene TRBV18, with TRBD1 matching over 7 bases. CDR3 size: 13 residues. The trim removed 2 bases at V and 7 bases at J, leaving 4 bases unmatched. Germline V gene sequence: CDR1 KGHSH, CDR2 LQKENI. The chain's CDR3 is CASSPGTELEAFF. The CDR3 DNA follows: TGTGCCAGCTCACCAGGGACAGAACTTGAAGCTTTCTTT.

V gene TRBV5-5 combines with J gene TRBJ1-2; D is uncertain. The CDR3 contains 11 residues. Germline V gene data show CDR1 as SGHKS and CDR2 as YYEKEE (reference sequence). Trimming removed 4 bases from V and 1 base from J, with 2 bases in between. In DNA, the CDR3 is TGTGCCAGCAGCCTTAACTATGGCTACACCTTC. It specifies CASSLNYGYTF.

The CDR3 nucleotides read TGCAGCGTTGGACAGCCTGCCGGCGGGAGCTCCTACAATGAGCAGTTCTTC. Translation gives CSVGQPAGGSSYNEQFF. The chain carries TRBV29-1 and TRBJ2-1; 7 nucleotides line up with TRBD2. The germline V gene encodes CDR1 SQVTM and CDR2 ANQGSEA. The CDR3 is made up of 17 amino acids. V dropped 4 bases and J dropped 0; count of bases not matched to a gene: 12.

The V call is TRBV23-1, the J call TRBJ2-1; no reliable D call. TRBV23-1 is marked as an open reading frame, function uncertain. This CDR3 comprises 16 residues. Trimming took 4 bases from V and 0 from J, leaving 13 bases between them. The DNA for the CDR3 is TGCGCCAGCAGTCCCTTGGAGAGGCGCTCCTACAATGAGCAGTTCTTC. This codes for CASSPLERRSYNEQFF.

The chain joins TRBV7-9 to TRBJ2-1; D uncertain. Trimming took 3 bases from V and 0 from J, leaving 6 bases between them. There are 14 residues in the CDR3. CDR1 and CDR2 from the germline V gene are SEHNR and FQNEAQ (reference sequence). The CDR3 sequence: CASSFDTSYNEQFF. The CDR3, as DNA: TGTGCCAGCAGCTTCGACACCTCCTACAATGAGCAGTTCTTC.